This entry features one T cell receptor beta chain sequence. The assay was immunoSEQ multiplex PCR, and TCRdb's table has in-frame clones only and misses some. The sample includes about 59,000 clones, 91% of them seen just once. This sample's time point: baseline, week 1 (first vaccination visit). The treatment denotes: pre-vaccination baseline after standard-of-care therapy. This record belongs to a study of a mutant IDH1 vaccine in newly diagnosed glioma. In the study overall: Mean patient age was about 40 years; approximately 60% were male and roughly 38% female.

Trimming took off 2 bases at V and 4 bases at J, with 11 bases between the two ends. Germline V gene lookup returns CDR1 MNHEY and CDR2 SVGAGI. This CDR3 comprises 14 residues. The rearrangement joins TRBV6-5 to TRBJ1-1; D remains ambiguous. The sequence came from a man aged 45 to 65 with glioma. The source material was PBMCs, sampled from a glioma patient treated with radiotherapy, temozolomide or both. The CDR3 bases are TGTGCCAGCAGTTACGATGCGGGATCCACTGAAGCTTTCTTT. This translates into CASSYDAGSTEAFF.